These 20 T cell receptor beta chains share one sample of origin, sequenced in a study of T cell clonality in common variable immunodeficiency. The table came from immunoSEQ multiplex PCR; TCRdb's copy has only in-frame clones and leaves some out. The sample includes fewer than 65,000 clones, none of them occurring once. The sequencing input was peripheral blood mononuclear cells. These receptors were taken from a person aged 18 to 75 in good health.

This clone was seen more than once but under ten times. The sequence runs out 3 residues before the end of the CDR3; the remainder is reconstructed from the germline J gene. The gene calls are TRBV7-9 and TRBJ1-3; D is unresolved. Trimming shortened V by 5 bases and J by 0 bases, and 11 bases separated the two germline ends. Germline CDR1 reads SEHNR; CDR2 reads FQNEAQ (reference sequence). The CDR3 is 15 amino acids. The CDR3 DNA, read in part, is TGTGCCAGCAGCGCGGACTGGAGCTCTGGAAACACC. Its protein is CASSADWSSGNT. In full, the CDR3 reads CASSADWSSGNTIYF.

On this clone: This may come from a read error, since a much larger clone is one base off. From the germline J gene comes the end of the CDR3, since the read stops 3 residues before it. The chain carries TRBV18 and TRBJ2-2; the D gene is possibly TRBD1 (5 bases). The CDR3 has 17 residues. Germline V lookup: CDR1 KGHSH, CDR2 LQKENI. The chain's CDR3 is CASSRKMTDPGANVLFF. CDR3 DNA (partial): TGTGCCAGCTCACGCAAGATGACAGACCCTGGGGCCAACGTG.

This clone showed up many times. The CDR3 here is CASSWGQTAGYTF. The CDR3 DNA, read in part, is TGTGCCAGCAGTTGGGGACAAACGGCCGGC. This chain joins TRBV6-2 or TRBV6-3 and TRBJ1-2; weak D call: TRBD1 (6 bases). The CDR3 end falls 3 residues outside the read, so it is completed with the germline J gene. The CDR3 totals 13 residues. Germline V lookup: CDR1 MNHEY, CDR2 SVGEGT.

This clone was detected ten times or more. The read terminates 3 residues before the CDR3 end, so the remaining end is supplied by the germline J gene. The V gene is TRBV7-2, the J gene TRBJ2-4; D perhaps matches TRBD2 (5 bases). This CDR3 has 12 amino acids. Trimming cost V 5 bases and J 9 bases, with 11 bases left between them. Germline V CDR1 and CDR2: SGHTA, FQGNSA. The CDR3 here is CASSPRGAIQYF. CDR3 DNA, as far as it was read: TGTGCCAGCAGCCCCCGGGGAGCCATT.

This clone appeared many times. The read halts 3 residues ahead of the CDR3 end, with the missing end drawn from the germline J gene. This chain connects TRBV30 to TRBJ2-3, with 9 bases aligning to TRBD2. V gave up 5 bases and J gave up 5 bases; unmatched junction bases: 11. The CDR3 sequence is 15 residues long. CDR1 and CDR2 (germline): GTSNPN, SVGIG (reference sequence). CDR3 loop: CAWGIGSGSGDTQYF. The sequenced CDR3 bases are TGTGCCTGGGGAATCGGTAGCGGGAGTGGAGATACG.

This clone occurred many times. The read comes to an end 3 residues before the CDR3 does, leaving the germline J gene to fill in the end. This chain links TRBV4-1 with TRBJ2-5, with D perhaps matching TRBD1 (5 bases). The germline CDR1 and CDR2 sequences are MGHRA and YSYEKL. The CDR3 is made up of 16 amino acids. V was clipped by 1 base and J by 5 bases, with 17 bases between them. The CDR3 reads CASSQGWTPNRETQYF. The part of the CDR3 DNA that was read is TGCGCCAGCAGCCAAGGTTGGACACCGAATCGTGAGACC.

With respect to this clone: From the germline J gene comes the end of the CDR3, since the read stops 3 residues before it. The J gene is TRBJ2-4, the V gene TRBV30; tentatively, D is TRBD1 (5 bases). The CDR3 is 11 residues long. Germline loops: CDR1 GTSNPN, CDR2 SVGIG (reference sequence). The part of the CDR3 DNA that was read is TGTGCCTGGACCCAGGGTAATGGT. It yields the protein CAWTQGNG. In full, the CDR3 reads CAWTQGNGQYF.

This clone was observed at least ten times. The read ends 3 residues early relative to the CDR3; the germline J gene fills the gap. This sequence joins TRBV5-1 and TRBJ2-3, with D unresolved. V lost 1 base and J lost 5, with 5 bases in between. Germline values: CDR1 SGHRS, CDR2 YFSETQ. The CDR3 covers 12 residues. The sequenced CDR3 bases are TGCGCCAGCAGCTTGTCGGGAGATACG. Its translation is CASSLSGDT. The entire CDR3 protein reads CASSLSGDTQYF.

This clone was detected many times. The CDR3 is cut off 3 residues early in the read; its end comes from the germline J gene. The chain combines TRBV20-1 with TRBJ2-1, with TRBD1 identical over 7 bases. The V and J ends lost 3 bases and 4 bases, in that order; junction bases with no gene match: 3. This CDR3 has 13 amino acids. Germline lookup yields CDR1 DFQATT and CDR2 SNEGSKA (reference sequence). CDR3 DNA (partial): TGCAGTGCTAGCGGGACAGCGTACAATGAG. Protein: CSASGTAYNE. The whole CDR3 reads CSASGTAYNEQFF.

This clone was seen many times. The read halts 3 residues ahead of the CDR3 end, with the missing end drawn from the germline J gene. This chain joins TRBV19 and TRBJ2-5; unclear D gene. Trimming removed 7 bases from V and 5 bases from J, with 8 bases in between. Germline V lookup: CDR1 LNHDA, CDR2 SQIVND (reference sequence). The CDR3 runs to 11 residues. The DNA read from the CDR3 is TGTGCCAGTACCCACGGGGAGACC. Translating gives CASTHGET. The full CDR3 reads CASTHGETQYF.

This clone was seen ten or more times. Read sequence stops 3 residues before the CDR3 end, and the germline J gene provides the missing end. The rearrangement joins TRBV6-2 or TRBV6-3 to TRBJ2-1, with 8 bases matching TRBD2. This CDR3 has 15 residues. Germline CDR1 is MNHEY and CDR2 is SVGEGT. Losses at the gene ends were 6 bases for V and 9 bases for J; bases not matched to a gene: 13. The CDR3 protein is CASRGGTRRLSEQFF. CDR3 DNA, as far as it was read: TGTGCCAGCAGGGGGGGGACTAGGAGGTTAAGTGAG.

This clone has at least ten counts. CDR3 DNA (partial): TGTGCCAGTAGTATAGATCAAGGGGAGGGCTGGAGGGATCAGCCC. Amino acids: CASSIDQGEGWRDQP. From start to end, the CDR3 is CASSIDQGEGWRDQPQHF. The V gene is TRBV19, the J gene TRBJ1-5, with a tentative D call TRBD1 (5 bases). The read finishes 3 residues shy of the CDR3 end, and the germline J gene is used to complete it. Trimming removed 0 bases at V and 5 bases at J, with 20 bases between. The CDR3 runs 18 residues. Per germline, CDR1 LNHDA and CDR2 SQIVND (reference sequence).

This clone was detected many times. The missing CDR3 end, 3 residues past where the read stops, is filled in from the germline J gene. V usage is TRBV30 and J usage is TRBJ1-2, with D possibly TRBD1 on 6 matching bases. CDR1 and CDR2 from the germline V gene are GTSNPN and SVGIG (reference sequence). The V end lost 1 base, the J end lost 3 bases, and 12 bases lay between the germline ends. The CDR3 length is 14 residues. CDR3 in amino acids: CAWSATGNDYGYTF. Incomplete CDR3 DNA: TGTGCCTGGAGTGCTACAGGGAATGACTATGGC.

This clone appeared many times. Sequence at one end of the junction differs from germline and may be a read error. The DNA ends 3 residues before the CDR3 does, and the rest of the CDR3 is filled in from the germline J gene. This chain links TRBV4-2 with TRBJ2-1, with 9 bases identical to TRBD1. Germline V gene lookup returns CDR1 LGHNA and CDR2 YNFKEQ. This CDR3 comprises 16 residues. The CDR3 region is CASSQAEGQGYNEQFF. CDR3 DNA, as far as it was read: TGCGCCAGCAGCCAAGCGGAGGGACAGGGATACAATGAG.

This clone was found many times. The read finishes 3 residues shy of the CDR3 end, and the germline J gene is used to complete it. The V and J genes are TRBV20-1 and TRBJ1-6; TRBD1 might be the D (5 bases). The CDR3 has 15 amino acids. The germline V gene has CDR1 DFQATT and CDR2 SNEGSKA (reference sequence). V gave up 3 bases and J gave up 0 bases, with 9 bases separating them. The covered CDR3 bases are TGCAGTGCTAGGTCAGGGAGCTCCTATAATTCACCC. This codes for CSARSGSSYNSP. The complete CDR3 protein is CSARSGSSYNSPLHF.

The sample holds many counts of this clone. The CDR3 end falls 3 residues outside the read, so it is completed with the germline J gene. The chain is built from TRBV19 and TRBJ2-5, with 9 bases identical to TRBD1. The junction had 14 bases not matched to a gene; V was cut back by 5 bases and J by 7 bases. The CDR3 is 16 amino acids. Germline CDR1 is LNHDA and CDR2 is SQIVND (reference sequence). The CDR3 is CASSGGQGLYRGTQYF. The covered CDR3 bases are TGTGCCAGTAGTGGGGGACAGGGTTTGTATCGGGGGACC.

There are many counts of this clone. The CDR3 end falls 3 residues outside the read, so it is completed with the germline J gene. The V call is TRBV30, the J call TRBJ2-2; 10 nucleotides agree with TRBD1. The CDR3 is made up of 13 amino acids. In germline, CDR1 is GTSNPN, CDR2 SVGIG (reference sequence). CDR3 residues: CAWRDRGDEKLFF. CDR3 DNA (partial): TGTGCCTGGAGGGACAGGGGGGATGAAAAG.

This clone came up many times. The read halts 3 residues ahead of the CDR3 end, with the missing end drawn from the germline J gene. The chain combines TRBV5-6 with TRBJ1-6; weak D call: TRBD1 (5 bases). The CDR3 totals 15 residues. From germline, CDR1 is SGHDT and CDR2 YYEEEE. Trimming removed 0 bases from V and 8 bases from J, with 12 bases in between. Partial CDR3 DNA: TGTGCCAGCAGCTTGGCACAACGGGGGTATTCACCC. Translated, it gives CASSLAQRGYSP. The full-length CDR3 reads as CASSLAQRGYSPLHF.

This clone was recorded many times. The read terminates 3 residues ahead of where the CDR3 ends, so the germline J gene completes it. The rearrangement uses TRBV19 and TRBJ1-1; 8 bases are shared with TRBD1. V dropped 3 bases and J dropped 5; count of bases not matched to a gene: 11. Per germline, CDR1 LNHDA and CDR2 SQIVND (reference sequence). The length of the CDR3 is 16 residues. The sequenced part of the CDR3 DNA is TGTGCCAGTAGTATGGTGAACGACAGGGGAAATACTGAA. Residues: CASSMVNDRGNTE. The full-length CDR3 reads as CASSMVNDRGNTEAFF.

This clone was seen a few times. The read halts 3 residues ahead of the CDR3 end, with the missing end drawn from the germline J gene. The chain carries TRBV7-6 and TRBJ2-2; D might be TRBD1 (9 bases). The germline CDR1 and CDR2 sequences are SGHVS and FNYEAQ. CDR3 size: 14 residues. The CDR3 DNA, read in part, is TGTGCCAGCAGTAGCGGGACAGGGAATGAAAAG. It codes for CASSSGTGNEK. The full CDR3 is CASSSGTGNEKLFF.